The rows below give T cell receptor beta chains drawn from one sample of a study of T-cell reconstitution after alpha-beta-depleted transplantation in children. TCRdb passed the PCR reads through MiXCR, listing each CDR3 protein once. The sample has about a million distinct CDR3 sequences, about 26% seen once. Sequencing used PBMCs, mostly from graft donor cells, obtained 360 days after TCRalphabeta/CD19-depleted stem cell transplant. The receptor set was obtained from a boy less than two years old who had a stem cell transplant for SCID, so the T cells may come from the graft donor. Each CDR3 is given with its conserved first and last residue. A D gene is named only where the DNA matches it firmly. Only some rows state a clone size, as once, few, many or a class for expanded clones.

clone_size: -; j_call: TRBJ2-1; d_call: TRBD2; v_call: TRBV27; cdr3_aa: CASSLSLAGASYNEKFF; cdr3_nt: TGTGCCAGCAGTTTATCCCTAGCGGGGGCCTCCTACAATGAGAAGTTCTTC
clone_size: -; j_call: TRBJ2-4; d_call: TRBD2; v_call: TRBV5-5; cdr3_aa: CASSLVTGGADIQYF; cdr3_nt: TGTGCCAGCAGCTTGGTCACGGGGGGAGCGGACATTCAGTACTTC
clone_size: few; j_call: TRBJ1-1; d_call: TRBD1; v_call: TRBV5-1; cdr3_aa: CASSPTRGGNTEAFF; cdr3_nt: TGCGCCAGCAGCCCCACCAGGGGGGGCAACACTGAAGCTTTCTTT
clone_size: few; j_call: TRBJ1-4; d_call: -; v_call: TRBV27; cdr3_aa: CASSRTFLASEKLFF; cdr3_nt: TGTGCCAGCAGTAGGACTTTTTTGGCCTCTGAAAAACTGTTTTTT
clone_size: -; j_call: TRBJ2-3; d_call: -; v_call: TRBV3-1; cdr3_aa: CASSLQRQDTQYF; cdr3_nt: TGTGCCAGCAGCCTCCAACGACAGGATACGCAGTATTTT
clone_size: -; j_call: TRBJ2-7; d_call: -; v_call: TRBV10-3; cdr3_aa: CAISGPESYEQYF; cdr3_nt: TGTGCCATCAGTGGTCCCGAATCCTACGAGCAGTACTTC
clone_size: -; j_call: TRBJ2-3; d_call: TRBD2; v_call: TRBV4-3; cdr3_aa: CASSQLWIAGGFTDTQYF; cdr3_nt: TGCGCCAGCAGCCAGCTATGGATAGCGGGGGGGTTCACAGATACGCAGTATTTT
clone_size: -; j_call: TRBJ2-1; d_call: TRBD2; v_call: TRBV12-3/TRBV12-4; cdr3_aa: CASSPRTISGDNEQFF; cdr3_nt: TGTGCCAGCAGCCCCCGGACGATTAGCGGGGACAATGAGCAGTTCTTC
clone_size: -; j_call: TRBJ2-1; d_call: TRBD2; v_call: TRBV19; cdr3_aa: CASRGLAGSSYNEQFF; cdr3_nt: TGTGCCAGTAGGGGACTAGCGGGGAGCTCCTACAATGAGCAGTTCTTC
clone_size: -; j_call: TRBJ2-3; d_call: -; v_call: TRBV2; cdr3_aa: CASSHGGGTDTQYF; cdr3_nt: TGTGCCAGCAGTCACGGCGGAGGCACAGATACGCAGTATTTT
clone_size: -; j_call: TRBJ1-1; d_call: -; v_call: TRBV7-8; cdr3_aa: CASSLGVGARNTEAFF; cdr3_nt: TGTGCCAGCAGCTTAGGCGTAGGGGCGCGGAACACTGAAGCTTTCTTT
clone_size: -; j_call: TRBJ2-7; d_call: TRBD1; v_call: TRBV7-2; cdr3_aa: CASLRGTGSYEQYF; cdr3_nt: TGTGCCAGCCTCCGTGGGACAGGCTCCTACGAGCAGTACTTC
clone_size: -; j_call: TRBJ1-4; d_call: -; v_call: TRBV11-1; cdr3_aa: CASSLAGSRGSNEKLFF; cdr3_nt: TGTGCCAGCAGCTTAGCGGGGTCACGGGGGTCTAATGAAAAACTGTTTTTT
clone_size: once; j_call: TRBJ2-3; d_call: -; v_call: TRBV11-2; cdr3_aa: CATRRVTTDTQYF; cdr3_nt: TGTGCCACAAGGAGGGTCACCACAGATACGCAGTATTTT
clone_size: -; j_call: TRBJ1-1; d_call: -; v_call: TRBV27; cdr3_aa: CASSRGGAPNTEAFF; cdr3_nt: TGTGCCAGCTCTCGGGGGGGGGCCCCGAACACTGAAGCTTTCTTT
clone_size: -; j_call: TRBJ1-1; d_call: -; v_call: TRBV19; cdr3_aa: CASSPDRKGPAFF; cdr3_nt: TGTGCCAGTAGTCCGGACAGAAAAGGACCAGCTTTCTTT